The 18 T cell receptor beta chains listed next were all sequenced from one sample in a study of T cells in Graves' hyperthyroidism and ophthalmopathy. Amplification of TCR beta CDR3 regions was performed using RNA transcripts as template. TCR CDR3 underwent first-round RT-PCR with the HTBI primer set. One entry per CDR3 protein results from TCRdb running MiXCR on the multiplex PCR reads. Among 550,000 to 800,000 distinct CDR3 sequences, about 18% were seen once, and the ten largest hold around a sixth. The specimen sequenced was blood. The origin of the receptors is a man in his fifties with Graves' hyperthyroidism.

This clonotype was observed at least ten times. The rearrangement links TRBV20-1 to TRBJ2-7; no clear D. The V end lost 3 bases, the J end lost 3 bases, and 9 bases lay between the germline ends. The CDR3 sequence is 12 residues long. Per germline, CDR1 DFQATT and CDR2 SNEGSKA (reference sequence). The CDR3 bases are TGCAGTGCTAGTAATGAGAACTACGAGCAGTACTTC. Amino acid sequence: CSASNENYEQYF.

The CDR3 DNA is TGCGCCAGCAGCTTGGAGGAAGCGCGGTGGGATACGCAGTATTTT. Its protein is CASSLEEARWDTQYF. The chain recombines TRBV5-1 with TRBJ2-3; D not resolved. Trimming removed 0 bases from V and 6 bases from J, with 14 bases in between. Germline CDR1 SGHRS, CDR2 YFSETQ. CDR3 length: 15 residues.

The V gene is TRBV28, the J gene TRBJ1-1, with unresolved D. With 3 bases removed from V and 8 bases from J, the gap between germline ends came to 19 bases. The CDR3 runs to 15 residues. Germline V gene lookup returns CDR1 MDHEN and CDR2 SYDVKM. The CDR3 here is CASSFGPTVGSEAFF. The CDR3 coding sequence is TGTGCCAGCAGTTTTGGGCCTACAGTAGGATCAGAAGCTTTCTTT.

This clonotype appeared a few times. The CDR3 sequence: CASSPRQGEVQPQHF. CDR3 DNA sequence: TGTGCCAGCTCACCGCGTCAGGGGGAAGTTCAGCCCCAGCATTTT. The genes are TRBV18 and TRBJ1-5; TRBD1 matches at 7 bases. Germline CDR1 reads KGHSH; CDR2 reads LQKENI. There are 15 residues in the CDR3. V lost 3 bases, J lost 6 bases, and 8 bases stayed unmatched.

This clonotype was seen a few times. The gene calls are TRBV19 and TRBJ2-6; the D is unclear. CDR1 LNHDA and CDR2 SQIVND come from the germline V gene (reference sequence). Trimming shortened V by 3 bases and J by 3 bases, and 6 bases separated the two germline ends. The CDR3 length is 14 residues. CDR3 DNA: TGTGCCAGTAGTATTCTAGGTGGGGCCAACGTCCTGACTTTC. This encodes CASSILGGANVLTF.

This clonotype was counted at least ten times. V and J are TRBV11-3 and TRBJ2-1; the D gene is possibly TRBD1 (5 bases). The CDR3 consists of 13 residues. V was trimmed by 6 bases and J by 7 bases, leaving 13 bases between them. CDR1 is SGHNT and CDR2 is YENEEA in the germline V gene. The DNA for the CDR3 is TGTGCCAGCAGTGATACAGGTCTAAATGAGCAGTTCTTC. This codes for CASSDTGLNEQFF. The whole variable domain, filled in from reference TRBV11-3 and TRBJ2-1, reads EAGVVQSPRYKIIEKKQPVAFWCNPISGHNTLYWYLQNLGQGPELLIRYENEEAVDDSQLPKDRFSAERLKGVDSTLKIQPAELGDSAVYLCASSDTGLNEQFFGPGTRLTVL.

This clonotype was seen ten or more times. The rearrangement links TRBV6-1 to TRBJ2-2, with D possibly TRBD1 on 6 matching bases. Trimming shortened V by 5 bases and J by 5 bases, and 15 bases separated the two germline ends. Germline V gene sequence: CDR1 MNHNS, CDR2 SASEGT. The CDR3 length is 15 residues. CDR3 sequence reads: CASSYLAGETGELFF. As DNA, the CDR3 is TGTGCCAGCAGTTACCTTGCAGGGGAGACCGGGGAGCTGTTTTTT.

V usage is TRBV5-1 and J usage is TRBJ2-7; 7 bases line up with TRBD1. The length of the CDR3 is 15 residues. From germline, CDR1 is SGHRS and CDR2 YFSETQ. The junction had 12 bases not matched to a gene; V was cut back by 4 bases and J by 5 bases. CDR3: CASSVQTGDRNEQYF. CDR3 coding DNA: TGCGCCAGCAGCGTCCAAACAGGGGACCGAAACGAGCAGTACTTC.

This chain connects TRBV7-9 to TRBJ2-5; D possibly uses TRBD1 or TRBD2 (5 bases each). This CDR3 has 17 amino acids. V lost 4 bases and J lost 5, with 23 bases in between. Germline V gives CDR1 SEHNR, CDR2 FQNEAQ (reference sequence). The CDR3 is CASSSRWGIIDGETQYF. CDR3 coding DNA: TGTGCCAGCAGCTCACGGTGGGGGATCATAGACGGGGAGACCCAGTACTTC.

The J gene is TRBJ2-1, the V gene TRBV24-1, with no clear D. The CDR3 is 14 amino acids. Germline V gene lookup returns CDR1 KGHDR and CDR2 SFDVKD. Trimming removed 7 bases from V and 8 bases from J, with 17 bases in between. CDR3 DNA: TGTGCCACCAGGCCAGCTGGGTCTCGGCATGAGCAGTTCTTC. It is translated as CATRPAGSRHEQFF.

This clonotype was detected ten times or more. V usage is TRBV12-3 or TRBV12-4 and J usage is TRBJ1-2; 9 nucleotides line up with TRBD1. V shed 6 bases, J shed 4 bases, and the junction held 3 bases outside the gene matches. This CDR3 is built from 13 residues. The CDR3 sequence: CASRDRGSYGYTF. Written as DNA, the CDR3 is TGTGCCAGCAGGGACAGGGGATCCTATGGCTACACCTTC.

This clonotype was detected ten times or more. V is TRBV3-1 and J is TRBJ2-1; TRBD1 or TRBD2 may be the D gene (5 bases each). The CDR3 extends over 14 amino acids. CDR1 is LGHDT, CDR2 YNNKEL, per germline (reference sequence). Trimming removed 4 bases at V and 2 bases at J, with 9 bases between. The CDR3 DNA reads TGTGCCAGCAGCCTCTCGGGGCCCTACAATGAGCAGTTCTTC. The encoded protein is CASSLSGPYNEQFF.

This chain links TRBV5-4 with TRBJ2-7; weak D call: TRBD1 (5 bases). Per the germline V gene, CDR1 is SGHNT and CDR2 is YYREEE (reference sequence). The CDR3 has 13 amino acids. V was shortened by 4 bases and J by 5 bases, with 13 bases between the two germline ends. The CDR3 DNA follows: TGTGCCAGCAGCGGCAGGACAACCGACGAGCAGTACTTC. This sequence encodes CASSGRTTDEQYF. Full variable domain (rest looked up from reference TRBV5-4 and TRBJ2-7): ETGVTQSPTHLIKTRGQQVTLRCSSQSGHNTVSWYQQALGQGPQFIFQYYREEENGRGNFPPRFSGLQFPNYSSELNVNALELDDSALYLCASSGRTTDEQYFGPGTRLTVT.

For this clonotype: Just one base apart from a much larger clone, this may be a read error. The chain employs TRBV5-5 and TRBJ2-5; D may be TRBD1 (6 bases). Trimming left V 4 bases short and J 7 bases short, with 14 bases between. The germline V gene has CDR1 SGHKS and CDR2 YYEKEE (reference sequence). CDR3 length: 13 amino acids. CDR3 nucleotide sequence: TGTGCCAGCAGCAAACGGACAGATGCGACCCAGTACTTC. Protein: CASSKRTDATQYF.

This clonotype was counted many times. The rearrangement joins TRBV27 to TRBJ2-4; 8 positions agree with TRBD1. Germline CDR1 MNHEY, CDR2 SMNVEV (reference sequence). The CDR3 length is 12 residues. J lost 6 bases, V lost 9 bases, and 4 bases had no gene match. For the CDR3, the DNA is TGTGCCAGTAAGGGGACAGGAAACATTCAGTACTTC. Encoded protein: CASKGTGNIQYF.

V and J are TRBV6-1 and TRBJ1-3; 12 bases line up with TRBD1. The germline CDR1 and CDR2 sequences are MNHNS and SASEGT. This CDR3 spans 16 amino acids. V was clipped by 7 bases and J by 2 bases; unmatched bases: 6. For the CDR3, the DNA is TGTGCCAGCATGGGACAGGGGGCGTCCGCTGGAAACACCATATATTTT. This sequence encodes CASMGQGASAGNTIYF.

This clonotype was observed a few times. The chain recombines TRBV4-1 with TRBJ2-7; D not resolved. The J call may be faulty, since TRBJ2-1 better matches the DNA end. CDR3 size: 14 residues. Germline CDR1 and CDR2: MGHRA and YSYEKL. For the CDR3, the DNA is TGCGCCAGCAGCCAAGATCCGGAGCATTACGAGCAGTTCTTC. It is translated as CASSQDPEHYEQFF.

CDR3 protein: CAIRPSGRGTDTQYF. The DNA of the CDR3 is TGTGCCATCAGACCTAGCGGGAGAGGGACAGATACGCAGTATTTT. The chain uses TRBV10-3 and TRBJ2-3, with TRBD2 matching 10 bases. This CDR3 is built from 15 residues. CDR1 and CDR2 (germline): ENHRY, SYGVKD. With 6 bases clipped from V and 3 bases from J, the junction kept 6 bases outside the gene matches.